A selection of T cell receptor beta chains follows, all from one sample in a study of technical replicates of blood from a handful of donors. Using immunoSEQ multiplex PCR, the repertoire was profiled, and TCRdb retains in-frame clones only, with some absent. The table shows 55,000 to 75,000 clones, with 91% occurring only once. The source material was PBMCs. These receptors were taken from a human donor in good health. Some clones in this sample may be carry-over from other donors' samples. The CDR3 runs from the conserved cysteine through the conserved F or W. The D gene is left open where the match is weak.

TRBJ2-7 TRBV4-3 - CASSQDTGTYEQYF
TRBJ2-7 TRBV7-9 TRBD1 CASSLDGQARQYF
TRBJ1-2 TRBV4-1 TRBD1 CASSLTAGGVFNYGYTF
TRBJ1-1 TRBV7-9 - CASSDNTGRTEAFF
TRBJ2-7 TRBV27 TRBD1 CASSSPVPGQGVSYEQYF
TRBJ2-3 TRBV6-5 - CASGSTDTQYF
TRBJ2-5 TRBV5-1 TRBD1 CASSSDRGQGTQYF
TRBJ2-5 TRBV7-9 - CASSSGGAEETQYF
TRBJ1-2 TRBV2 - CASINSNYGYTF
TRBJ1-2 TRBV30 - CAWTTTGFDYGYTF
TRBJ2-6 TRBV5-4 - CASSALPSSGANVLTF
TRBJ1-2 TRBV7-2 TRBD1 CASSLAGTGEFNGYTF
TRBJ1-4 TRBV7-8 - CASSLTGRGTFNEKLFF
TRBJ1-2 TRBV21-1 - CASLALGYTF
TRBJ2-7 TRBV2 TRBD2 CASRGGTSGRNEQYF
TRBJ1-1 TRBV30 - CARAQGIEAFF
TRBJ2-3 TRBV7-3 TRBD2 CASSLTAASGTTTDTQYF
TRBJ1-2 TRBV6-1 - CASSENRGYTF
TRBJ1-1 TRBV4-2 - CASSQASGQEAFF
TRBJ2-7 TRBV10-1 - CASRPPVCFADF
TRBJ1-6 TRBV18 TRBD1 CASSPVSHPTGSNSPLHF
TRBJ2-1 TRBV15 TRBD2 CATSRDGLDGEQFF
TRBJ2-2 TRBV19 - CASSAPRRANTGELFF
TRBJ2-5 TRBV5-4 TRBD2 CASSRLGLAGIETQYF
TRBJ2-2 TRBV14 - CASSSRGLSTGELFF
TRBJ2-1 TRBV6-4 TRBD2 CASSDTGGASSYNEQFF
TRBJ2-7 TRBV6-6 TRBD2 CASSYLAGPVYEQYF
TRBJ1-1 TRBV19 TRBD1 CASSTTGRAGNTEAFF
TRBJ2-1 TRBV6-5 TRBD2 CASRKQTSGNEQFF
TRBJ1-6 TRBV11-1 - CASRGDYNSPLHF
TRBJ2-7 TRBV7-2 TRBD2 CASSLAGLAGGRNEQYF
TRBJ1-2 TRBV18 - CASSLEGSVYGYTF
TRBJ1-5 TRBV7-9 - CASSPSAVGLEPQHF
TRBJ2-7 TRBV25-1 - CASSEPREAGEQYF
TRBJ2-7 TRBV4-2 TRBD2 CASSQEGLAGSYEQYF
TRBJ2-5 TRBV9 - CASGKGYQETQYF
TRBJ1-2 TRBV11-2 - CASSLVFLYGYTF
TRBJ2-7 TRBV5-5 TRBD1 CASSFAGQGVHEQYF
TRBJ1-6 TRBV6-1 - CATTLGQTNSPLHF
TRBJ2-1 TRBV5-1 TRBD2 CASSPAGGYNEQFF
TRBJ1-1 TRBV7-2 - CASSLRGRGASEAFF
TRBJ2-3 TRBV4-2 TRBD2 CASSQGLAGSSTDTQYF
TRBJ2-5 TRBV7-2 TRBD2 CASSWTGGQSVETQYF
TRBJ2-3 TRBV4-1 - CASSRDWRDTQYF
TRBJ1-6 TRBV25-1 - CASSASGSYNSPLHF
TRBJ1-4 TRBV7-9 TRBD1 CASSPVGTGDEKLFF
TRBJ2-7 TRBV2 TRBD1 CASTVPGQGKQYF
TRBJ2-1 TRBV29-1 TRBD2 CSADSGGLYNEQFF